The 15 T cell receptor beta chains below all came from one sample that was sequenced in a study of PD-L1 blockade in urothelial cancer. Repertoires were generated with immunoSEQ multiplex PCR, while TCRdb's copy carries only in-frame clones and drops some. This table holds 70,000 to 90,000 clones, more than 75% found once. The sequencing here drew on PBMCs, taken around atezolizumab (anti-PD-L1) treatment. The receptor set was obtained from a man in his 70s with urothelial cancer.

The chain joins TRBV11-3 to TRBJ2-7; TRBD1 might be the D (5 bases). The CDR3 spans 14 residues. V was shortened by 0 bases and J by 6 bases, with 12 bases between the two germline ends. CDR1 is SGHNT, CDR2 YENEEA, per germline. The CDR3 region has the DNA TGTGCCAGCAGCTTAGATGAAGGGGTATCCGAGCAGTACTTC. Translation: CASSLDEGVSEQYF.

V usage is TRBV7-8 and J usage is TRBJ2-6; a possible D gene is TRBD2 (5 bases). The CDR3 is made up of 15 amino acids. The germline gives CDR1 SGHVS, CDR2 FQNEAQ. V lost 5 bases to trimming and J lost 3 bases, with 11 bases between them. Written as DNA, the CDR3 is TGTGCCAGCAGCCCAGTCGGGGTTGGGGCCAACGTCCTGACTTTC. Encoded protein: CASSPVGVGANVLTF.

J is TRBJ2-5 and V is TRBV6-1; 7 bases are shared with TRBD2. This CDR3 spans 13 amino acids. Trimming removed 3 bases from V and 4 bases from J; junction bases left unmatched: 2. Germline CDR1 and CDR2: MNHNS and SASEGT. The chain's CDR3 is CASSEGGRETQYF. DNA for the CDR3: TGTGCCAGCAGTGAGGGCGGGAGAGAGACCCAGTACTTC.

This rearrangement joins TRBV25-1 to TRBJ1-2, with D tentatively TRBD1 (5 bases). V was trimmed by 0 bases and J by 6 bases, leaving 17 bases between them. CDR1 and CDR2 from the germline V gene are MGHDK and SYGVNS. The CDR3 length is 16 residues. The CDR3 DNA sequence: TGTGCCAGCAGTGAATATCGGGGACTCATAGTCGATGGCTACACCTTC. Translating gives CASSEYRGLIVDGYTF.

The chain carries TRBV19 and TRBJ2-5; possibly TRBD2 for D (6 bases). Germline V CDR1 and CDR2: LNHDA, SQIVND (reference sequence). CDR3 length: 13 residues. V lost 6 bases to trimming and J lost 1 base, with 9 bases between them. The CDR3 loop reads CASSGGFQETQYF. CDR3 in DNA: TGTGCCAGTAGCGGGGGATTCCAAGAGACCCAGTACTTC.

The chain has TRBV11-2 and TRBJ2-3; D may be TRBD1 (6 bases). Germline V gives CDR1 SGHAT, CDR2 FQNNGV. The ends were cut back, 3 bases at V and 5 bases at J, with 9 bases in the middle. CDR3 length equals 13 residues. The CDR3 bases are TGTGCCAGCAGCTTGGGGGCTCAAGATACGCAGTATTTT. Translating it yields CASSLGAQDTQYF.

This clone was observed a few times. The rearrangement uses TRBV7-8 and TRBJ2-1, with D tentatively TRBD1 (6 bases). V lost 0 bases to trimming and J lost 5 bases, with 11 bases between them. The length of the CDR3 is 15 residues. CDR1 and CDR2 (germline): SGHVS, FQNEAQ. This CDR3 reads CASSLASRGDNEQFF. DNA of the CDR3: TGTGCCAGCAGCTTAGCGTCCAGGGGCGACAATGAGCAGTTCTTC. The full variable domain, rest sourced from reference TRBV7-8 and TRBJ2-1, is GAGVSQSPRYKVAKRGQDVALRCDPISGHVSLFWYQQALGQGPEFLTYFQNEAQLDKSGLPSDRFFAERPEGSVSTLKIQRTQQEDSAVYLCASSLASRGDNEQFFGPGTRLTVL.

The V gene is TRBV19, the J gene TRBJ2-7, with 8 bases lining up with TRBD1. Germline CDR1 and CDR2: LNHDA and SQIVND (reference sequence). This CDR3 contains 15 residues. The J segment lost 2 bases and the V segment lost 0 bases, leaving 3 bases of the junction unmatched. The CDR3 is CASSIDSRGPYEQYF. DNA for the CDR3: TGTGCCAGTAGTATAGATTCCAGGGGGCCCTACGAGCAGTACTTC.

This clone was observed a handful of times. CDR3 sequence (DNA): TGTGCCAGCAGCACCGGGACTAGCCGAGGAAACATTCAGTACTTC. Translated, it gives CASSTGTSRGNIQYF. The chain has TRBV5-8 and TRBJ2-4; 9 positions match TRBD2. V trimming: 4 bases; J trimming: 6 bases; junction bases outside the gene matches: 8. There are 15 residues in the CDR3. Germline values: CDR1 SGHTS, CDR2 YDEGEE.

This clone was detected only once. This chain uses TRBV19 with TRBJ2-7, with 11 bases identical to TRBD2. Germline trimming cut 4 bases from V and 5 bases from J; bases unmatched to any gene: 4. This CDR3 is built from 14 residues. Germline-derived CDR1 and CDR2 are LNHDA and SQIVND (reference sequence). The CDR3 loop is CASSTLAGENEQYF. Here the CDR3 DNA reads TGTGCCAGTAGTACACTAGCGGGAGAAAACGAGCAGTACTTC.

The chain joins TRBV5-4 to TRBJ1-2, with 10 bases fitting TRBD1. The CDR3 covers 16 residues. Trimming took 4 bases from V and 4 from J; bases not matched to a gene: 10. The germline gives CDR1 SGHNT, CDR2 YYREEE (reference sequence). CDR3 nucleotide sequence: TGTGCCAGCAGCCCCAGGGAGGGGACAGGGGTCTATGGCTACACCTTC. This codes for CASSPREGTGVYGYTF.

The chain links TRBV30 to TRBJ1-2; perhaps TRBD1 as D (6 bases). The V and J ends lost 4 bases and 4 bases respectively, with 13 bases between them. Germline V CDR1 and CDR2: GTSNPN, SVGIG (reference sequence). The CDR3 covers 13 residues. DNA of the CDR3: TGTGCCTGGACAACAGGGAGGGGCTATGGCTACACCTTC. Its translation: CAWTTGRGYGYTF.

This chain connects TRBV5-6 to TRBJ2-1, with 7 nucleotides matching TRBD1. V was pared by 7 bases and J by 9 bases, with 10 bases of the junction left unmatched. There are 13 residues in the CDR3. CDR1 and CDR2 from the germline V gene are SGHDT and YYEEEE. The CDR3 bases are TGTGCCAGCGGGGGACAGTTGGGGAGTGAGCAGTTCTTC. It is translated as CASGGQLGSEQFF.

The V gene is TRBV19, the J gene TRBJ1-1; 9 bases agree with TRBD1. The CDR3 covers 17 residues. Trimming at V came to 2 bases and at J to 0 bases, leaving 7 bases not matched to a gene. CDR1 and CDR2 (germline): LNHDA, SQIVND (reference sequence). The CDR3 sequence is CASSISTGGPMNTEAFF. In DNA form, the CDR3 reads TGTGCCAGTAGTATATCCACAGGGGGCCCTATGAACACTGAAGCTTTCTTT. The complete variable domain, with remaining parts taken from reference TRBV19 and TRBJ1-1, reads DGGITQSPKYLFRKEGQNVTLSCEQNLNHDAMYWYRQDPGQGLRLIYYSQIVNDFQKGDIAEGYSVSREKKESFPLTVTSAQKNPTAFYLCASSISTGGPMNTEAFFGQGTRLTVV.

This sequence joins TRBV6-1 and TRBJ2-7, with 9 bases matching TRBD1. The CDR3 consists of 14 residues. With V trimmed by 7 bases and J by 7 bases, 11 bases remained unmatched. The V gene's germline CDR1 is MNHNS and CDR2 SASEGT. CDR3 region: CASTTAGTGREQYF. The CDR3 DNA reads TGTGCCAGCACCACTGCCGGGACAGGGAGGGAGCAGTACTTC.